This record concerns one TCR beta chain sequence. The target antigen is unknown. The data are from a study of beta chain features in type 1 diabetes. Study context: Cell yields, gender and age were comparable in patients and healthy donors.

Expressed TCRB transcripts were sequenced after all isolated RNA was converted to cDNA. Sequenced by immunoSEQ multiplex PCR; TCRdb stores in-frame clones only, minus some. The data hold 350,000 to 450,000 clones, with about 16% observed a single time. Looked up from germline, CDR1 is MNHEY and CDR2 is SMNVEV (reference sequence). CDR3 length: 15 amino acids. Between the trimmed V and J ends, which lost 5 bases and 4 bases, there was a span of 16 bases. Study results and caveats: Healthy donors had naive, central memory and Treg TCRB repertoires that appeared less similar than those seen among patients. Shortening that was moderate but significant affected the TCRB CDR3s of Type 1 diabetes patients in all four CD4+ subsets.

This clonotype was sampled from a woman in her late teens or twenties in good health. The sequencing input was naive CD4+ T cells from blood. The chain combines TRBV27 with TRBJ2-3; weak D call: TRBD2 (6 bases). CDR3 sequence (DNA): TGTGCCAGCAGTACGGGGGAGTTGATCGCAGATACGCAGTATTTT. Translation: CASSTGELIADTQYF.